This TCR beta chain comes out of a study of shared clonotypes between healthy human individuals. This CDR3 comprises 12 residues. The V and J ends lost 6 bases and 11 bases respectively, with 16 bases between them. Germline V gives CDR1 MDHEN, CDR2 SYDVKM. For this clone: Its matching antigen is unknown.

Study-level results: Generation probability values for non-shared clonotypes were lower than those for clonotypes shared by all four donors. Expectations were that clonotype sharing among donors would be affected by sequencing depth. The study sampled only blood, and tissue repertoires likely differ.

Researchers reported that CD8 memory united CD45RO+ cells with CCR7-negative CD45RA+ TemRA cells. Clones were sequenced by immunoSEQ multiplex PCR, and TCRdb holds only the in-frame ones, with some missing. The sample includes 80,000 to 100,000 clones, approximately 70% of them seen just once. This clonotype originated in a man younger than 40 in good health. J is TRBJ1-1 and V is TRBV28; D remains ambiguous. The sequenced sample was memory CD8+ T cells sorted from blood. Subset noted: CD45RO+ cells pooled with CCR7-negative TemRA cells. The CDR3 loop is CASSVGKSRAFF. Written as DNA, the CDR3 is TGTGCCAGCAGCGTCGGGAAGAGCAGGGCTTTCTTT.